This passage covers 5 T cell receptor beta chains from one sample sequenced in a study of regulatory T cells in long-lasting Graves disease. The TCR beta library used iRepertoire HTBI primers with Arm-PCR amplification of CDR3. Each CDR3 protein gets one entry after TCRdb re-called the multiplex PCR reads with MiXCR. The repertoire holds some 490,000 distinct CDR3 sequences, around 12% seen once, with roughly 9.3% in the top ten. Noted time point: newly diagnosed GD, antithyroid drugs for less than 3 months. PBMC-derived RNA was used for the TCR library. The same sample was also studied in work on T cells in Graves' hyperthyroidism and ophthalmopathy.

The sample was peripheral blood mononuclear cells (PBMCs), taken at new diagnosis, from a patient treated with antithyroid drugs. The source is a woman aged 25 to 45 with Graves disease.

This sequence joins TRBV2 and TRBJ2-1, with 7 bases matching TRBD2. The germline V gene has CDR1 SNHLY and CDR2 FYNNEI. The junction had 10 bases not matched to a gene; V was cut back by 8 bases and J by 12 bases. The CDR3 loop spans 12 amino acids. CDR3 in amino acids: CASWGGDTRQFF. For the CDR3, the DNA is TGTGCCAGCTGGGGAGGGGATACAAGGCAGTTCTTC.

CDR3 amino acids: CAWTYRGVAPLHF. The CDR3 region has the DNA TGTGCCTGGACTTACAGGGGAGTTGCACCCCTCCACTTT. The chain carries TRBV30 and TRBJ1-6; the match to TRBD1 covers 7 bases. The junction had 8 bases not matched to a gene; V was cut back by 4 bases and J by 11 bases. CDR1 is GTSNPN, CDR2 SVGIG, per germline (reference sequence). The length of the CDR3 is 13 residues.

This clonotype was picked up a small number of times. V usage is TRBV9 and J usage is TRBJ2-6; no definite D call. CDR3 length equals 14 residues. Germline V CDR1 and CDR2: SGDLS, YYNGEE. Between the trimmed V and J ends, which lost 2 bases and 0 bases, there was a span of 3 bases. This CDR3 reads CASSVFSGANVLTF. The CDR3 DNA reads as TGTGCCAGCAGCGTCTTCTCTGGGGCCAACGTCCTGACTTTC.

The V and J genes are TRBV28 and TRBJ1-1; D gene unclear. This CDR3 region has 12 residues. CDR1 MDHEN and CDR2 SYDVKM come from the germline V gene. The V end was cut by 6 bases, the J end by 11 bases, with 16 bases between. CDR3 nucleotides: TGTGCCAGCAGCCCCCTTGGGGAGACGGCTTTCTTT. It specifies CASSPLGETAFF.

This clonotype was seen only a few times. This chain's CDR3 is CASSLEYQGYYNEQFF. CDR3 nucleotides: TGTGCCAGCAGCTTAGAGTACCAGGGATACTACAATGAGCAGTTCTTC. V gene TRBV7-9 combines with J gene TRBJ2-1; D is possibly TRBD1 (5 bases). This CDR3 is built from 16 residues. Trimming removed 1 base at V and 3 bases at J, with 13 bases between. Germline-derived CDR1 and CDR2 are SEHNR and FQNEAQ (reference sequence).